The 26 T cell receptor beta chains given below trace back to one sample, sequenced in a study of T cell repertoires in cytomegalovirus infection. Their target antigens are unknown. TCRdb called the reads again in MiXCR, with one record for every CDR3 protein. This repertoire shows fewer than 850,000 distinct CDR3 sequences, around 29% found once; its top ten account for about 12%. The sample in question was cultured CD8+ T cells from PBMCs, obtained from culture after CMV antigen stimulation. The receptors originated from a human donor in good health (CMV status not recorded). Some clones in this sample may be carry-over from other donors' samples.

V and J are TRBV12-3 or TRBV12-4 and TRBJ2-3, with D uncertain. The CDR3 is 15 amino acids. V was clipped by 4 bases and J by 4 bases, with 15 bases between them. The CDR3 DNA follows: TGTGCCAGCAGTTACTATCATACGGCCCCAGATACGCAGTATTTT. The encoded protein is CASSYYHTAPDTQYF.

This clonotype was observed a few times. The V gene is TRBV2, the J gene TRBJ2-1; tentatively, D is TRBD1 (6 bases). Between the trimmed V and J ends, which lost 2 bases and 6 bases, there was a span of 11 bases. CDR1 and CDR2 (germline): SNHLY, FYNNEI. This CDR3 comprises 14 residues. The CDR3 nucleotides read TGTGCCAGCAGTGAATCTACAGGGCTCAATGAGCAGTTCTTC. Its translation: CASSESTGLNEQFF.

CDR3 protein: CASSLSRRDWGYTF. CDR3 sequence (DNA): TGTGCCAGCAGCTTATCCCGACGGGATTGGGGCTACACCTTC. The chain employs TRBV7-3 and TRBJ1-2; D is unresolved. This CDR3 contains 14 residues. Germline lookup yields CDR1 SGHTA and CDR2 FQGTGA. Trimming shortened V by 2 bases and J by 8 bases, and 15 bases separated the two germline ends.

The rearrangement links TRBV4-3 to TRBJ2-1, with D possibly being TRBD2 (5 bases). CDR3 length equals 14 residues. Per germline, CDR1 LGHNA and CDR2 YSLEER. Trimming took off 0 bases at V and 7 bases at J, with 10 bases between the two ends. The CDR3 loop reads CASSQERERNEQFF. CDR3 nucleotide sequence: TGCGCCAGCAGCCAAGAAAGGGAGCGAAATGAGCAGTTCTTC.

CDR3 region: CASSPLNRDEKLFF. The DNA for the CDR3 is TGTGCCAGCAGTCCCTTAAATAGGGATGAAAAACTGTTTTTT. The chain combines TRBV27 with TRBJ1-4; D is undetermined. This CDR3 comprises 14 residues. Trimming pared 5 bases from V and 6 bases from J, leaving 13 bases between. CDR1 is MNHEY and CDR2 is SMNVEV in the germline V gene (reference sequence).

This clonotype has more than one count but fewer than ten. V usage is TRBV7-9 and J usage is TRBJ1-4; D call uncertain. The CDR3 sequence is 11 residues long. V was pared by 5 bases and J by 7 bases, with 5 bases between. The V gene's germline CDR1 is SEHNR and CDR2 FQNEAQ (reference sequence). CDR3 DNA sequence: TGTGCCAGCAGCCGAATTGAAAAACTGTTTTTT. Its translation: CASSRIEKLFF.

The V and J genes are TRBV12-3 or TRBV12-4 and TRBJ1-5, with a possible D match to TRBD1 (5 bases). The V and J ends lost 5 bases and 3 bases respectively, with 11 bases between them. The CDR3 is 14 amino acids. CDR3 in DNA: TGTGCCAGCAGTATCAACAGGTACAATCAGCCCCAGCATTTT. Residues: CASSINRYNQPQHF.

This clonotype appeared a single time. The chain recombines TRBV20-1 with TRBJ2-4, with 10 bases matching TRBD1. Germline CDR1 DFQATT, CDR2 SNEGSKA (reference sequence). The CDR3 consists of 16 residues. The J segment lost 6 bases and the V segment lost 0 bases, leaving 8 bases of the junction unmatched. CDR3 coding DNA: TGCAGTGCTAGAGATCTCAATCGGACAGGGGGAAACATTCAGTACTTC. Its translation: CSARDLNRTGGNIQYF.

This clonotype was seen ten or more times. This sequence joins TRBV6-1 and TRBJ1-6, with D perhaps matching TRBD1 (6 bases). The germline CDR1 and CDR2 sequences are MNHNS and SASEGT. Trimming took off 11 bases at V and 9 bases at J, with 17 bases between the two ends. This CDR3 spans 13 amino acids. DNA of the CDR3: TGTGCCTCTTACGGAGGGGGGCGTTCACCCCTCCACTTT. Protein: CASYGGGRSPLHF.

This chain uses TRBV6-5 with TRBJ1-4, with D hard to call. Trimming removed 2 bases at V and 5 bases at J, with 6 bases between. Per germline, CDR1 MNHEY and CDR2 SVGAGI. The CDR3 length is 13 residues. The CDR3 is CASSYGQNEKLFF. CDR3 in DNA: TGTGCCAGCAGTTACGGCCAGAATGAAAAACTGTTTTTT.

This chain joins TRBV10-3 and TRBJ2-1; 8 bases fit TRBD2. The CDR3 has 13 amino acids. Germline V CDR1 and CDR2: ENHRY, SYGVKD. V lost 6 bases, J lost 9 bases, and 7 bases stayed unmatched. CDR3 nucleotide sequence: TGTGCCATCAGGGTGACTAGCGAAGGTGAGCAGTTCTTC. Its protein product is CAIRVTSEGEQFF.

Remarks on this clonotype: It is likely a read error, because the conserved phenylalanine at the end of the CDR3 is missing. The rearrangement links TRBV29-1 to TRBJ2-6, with D possibly TRBD1 on 5 matching bases. The CDR3 is made up of 12 amino acids. Per the germline V gene, CDR1 is SQVTM and CDR2 is ANQGSEA. CDR3 sequence reads: CSVVAGANVLTL. In DNA form, the CDR3 reads TGCAGCGTTGTTGCTGGGGCAAACGTCCTGACTCTC.

This clonotype appeared a few times. CDR3 nucleotides: TGCGCCAGCAGCGACGCAGAGCTGGTGGAGAACGGGGAGACCCAGTACTTC. Protein product: CASSDAELVENGETQYF. The V gene is TRBV5-1, the J gene TRBJ2-5; no clear D gene. Germline V gene lookup returns CDR1 SGHRS and CDR2 YFSETQ. V lost 4 bases and J 5 bases, leaving 24 bases between the germline ends. The CDR3 spans 17 residues.

In this sample, this clonotype turned up many times. This chain connects TRBV11-3 to TRBJ2-1; unclear D gene. The CDR3 length is 12 residues. In germline, CDR1 is SGHNT, CDR2 YENEEA. V was cut by 0 bases and J by 9 bases, with 6 bases left in between. The CDR3 loop is CASSLEGIEQFF. The CDR3 DNA sequence: TGTGCCAGCAGCTTAGAGGGGATTGAGCAGTTCTTC.

This clonotype has a handful of counts. This chain links TRBV29-1 with TRBJ1-1; D remains unclear. The ends were cut back, 4 bases at V and 8 bases at J, with 5 bases in the middle. The CDR3 consists of 9 residues. CDR1 is SQVTM, CDR2 ANQGSEA, per germline. The CDR3, as DNA: TGCAGCGTTGCAGGCGAAGCTTTCTTT. Amino acids: CSVAGEAFF.

In its sample, this clonotype was seen many times. This chain connects TRBV28 to TRBJ2-5; a possible D gene is TRBD2 (7 bases). CDR3 size: 15 residues. Trimming pared 5 bases from V and 6 bases from J, leaving 19 bases between. Germline V gene lookup returns CDR1 MDHEN and CDR2 SYDVKM. CDR3 loop: CASSPPGGGGKTQYF. DNA for the CDR3: TGTGCCAGCAGTCCTCCGGGCGGGGGCGGGAAGACCCAGTACTTC.

The rearrangement uses TRBV12-3 or TRBV12-4 and TRBJ1-2; TRBD1 is a possible D gene (5 bases). V gave up 6 bases and J gave up 1 base, with 12 bases separating them. The CDR3 extends over 14 amino acids. The DNA for the CDR3 is TGTGCCAGCAGCATGGGTCAGGGTAACTATGGCTACACCTTC. Amino acid sequence: CASSMGQGNYGYTF.

V usage is TRBV12-3 or TRBV12-4 and J usage is TRBJ2-7; no reliable D call. This CDR3 is built from 12 residues. Between the trimmed V and J ends, which lost 5 bases and 3 bases, there was a span of 8 bases. As DNA, the CDR3 is TGTGCCAGCAGTGCCTCGAACTACGAGCAGTACTTC. Protein sequence: CASSASNYEQYF.

This clonotype was detected ten times or more. This chain joins TRBV7-6 and TRBJ1-4; 7 nucleotides line up with TRBD1. Germline-derived CDR1 and CDR2 are SGHVS and FNYEAQ. CDR3 length equals 15 residues. Trimming took 6 bases from V and 3 from J; bases not matched to a gene: 7. In DNA, the CDR3 is TGTGCCAGCAGTAGAAGGACAGGCCCTAATGAAAAACTGTTTTTT. Its protein is CASSRRTGPNEKLFF. The whole variable domain, filled in from reference TRBV7-6 and TRBJ1-4, reads GAGVSQSPRYKVTKRGQDVALRCDPISGHVSLYWYRQALGQGPEFLTYFNYEAQQDKSGLPNDRFSAERPEGSISTLTIQRTEQRDSAMYRCASSRRTGPNEKLFFGSGTQLSVL.

This clonotype was observed a few times. The rearrangement links TRBV7-6 to TRBJ2-1; D may be TRBD1 (6 bases). Germline V gene sequence: CDR1 SGHVS, CDR2 FNYEAQ. Between the trimmed V and J ends, which lost 2 bases and 3 bases, there was a span of 11 bases. This CDR3 contains 15 residues. CDR3 coding DNA: TGTGCCAGCAGCTTAAACCAGGGGATCTACAATGAGCAGTTCTTC. Translating it yields CASSLNQGIYNEQFF. The full variable domain, its missing parts supplied by reference TRBV7-6 and TRBJ2-1, is GAGVSQSPRYKVTKRGQDVALRCDPISGHVSLYWYRQALGQGPEFLTYFNYEAQQDKSGLPNDRFSAERPEGSISTLTIQRTEQRDSAMYRCASSLNQGIYNEQFFGPGTRLTVL.

In this sample, this clonotype turned up once. A much larger clone differs from this one at a single base, so this may be a read error. In DNA, the CDR3 is TGTGCCAGCAGCCCTGCAAGGGGGGTTGACATTCAGTACTTC. Protein: CASSPARGVDIQYF. The J gene is TRBJ2-4, the V gene TRBV7-6, with D perhaps given as TRBD1 or TRBD2 (6 bases each). The V end lost 5 bases, the J end lost 8 bases, and 16 bases lay between the germline ends. Germline-derived CDR1 and CDR2 are SGHVS and FNYEAQ. The CDR3 extends over 14 amino acids.

This clonotype was observed a few times. The CDR3 sequence: CASSLRRELRLPTDTQYF. The DNA for the CDR3 is TGTGCCAGCAGTTTAAGGAGGGAACTTCGCCTACCCACAGATACGCAGTATTTT. The rearrangement links TRBV27 to TRBJ2-3; tentative D call: TRBD2 (6 bases). This CDR3 has 18 residues. V was cut by 2 bases and J by 2 bases, with 20 bases left in between. Germline CDR1 reads MNHEY; CDR2 reads SMNVEV (reference sequence).

The chain links TRBV4-1 to TRBJ2-3, with a weak D call TRBD2 (5 bases). V was cut by 4 bases and J by 2 bases, with 25 bases left in between. The CDR3 consists of 19 residues. Germline CDR1 MGHRA, CDR2 YSYEKL. CDR3 region: CASSRGSSGILPPTDTQYF. The CDR3 DNA is TGCGCCAGCAGCCGAGGGTCAAGCGGCATTCTCCCCCCCACAGATACGCAGTATTTT.

The chain links TRBV15 to TRBJ1-5, with D perhaps matching TRBD1 (5 bases). CDR1 is LNHNV and CDR2 is YYDKDF in the germline V gene (reference sequence). Trimming removed 6 bases from V and 0 bases from J, with 15 bases in between. The CDR3 has 16 amino acids. CDR3 in DNA: TGTGCCACCAGGGCCTGGGGCGACTATAGCAATCAGCCCCAGCATTTT. Amino acids: CATRAWGDYSNQPQHF.

This clonotype was seen many times. The chain links TRBV12-3 or TRBV12-4 to TRBJ1-3; unclear D gene. This CDR3 has 13 amino acids. Trimming took off 2 bases at V and 2 bases at J, with 4 bases between the two ends. CDR3 loop: CASSLSPGNTIYF. CDR3 coding DNA: TGTGCCAGCAGTTTAAGCCCTGGAAACACCATATATTTT.

In this sample, this clonotype turned up a few times. The chain carries TRBV12-3 or TRBV12-4 and TRBJ2-7, with TRBD2 as a possible D gene (5 bases). Between the trimmed V and J ends, which lost 2 bases and 6 bases, there was a span of 14 bases. CDR3 length: 14 residues. The CDR3 loop is CASSLTLAETEQYF. The CDR3, as DNA: TGTGCCAGCAGTTTAACGCTAGCCGAAACCGAGCAGTACTTC.